Below, 10 T cell receptor beta chains from the same sample are listed, as sequenced in a study of OX40 agonist ivuxolimab in advanced cancers. Clones were sequenced by immunoSEQ multiplex PCR, and TCRdb holds only the in-frame ones, with some missing. In the table there are about 80,000 clones, around 87% of which are singletons. Material: CD4+ or CD8+ T cells sorted from blood, obtained in a trial of the OX40 agonist ivuxolimab. The receptors shown here come from an adult with an advanced solid tumor such as melanoma, head and neck, liver or kidney cancer.

The V call is TRBV10-2, the J call TRBJ1-1, with 7 bases aligning to TRBD1. The germline CDR1 and CDR2 sequences are WSHSY and SAAADI. V was clipped by 4 bases and J by 3 bases; unmatched bases: 8. The CDR3 has 15 residues. The CDR3 is CASSATGVKDTEAFF. The DNA for the CDR3 is TGCGCCAGCAGTGCAACAGGGGTGAAGGACACTGAAGCTTTCTTT.

The chain recombines TRBV5-1 with TRBJ2-5, with D perhaps TRBD1 (6 bases). The germline CDR1 and CDR2 sequences are SGHRS and YFSETQ. The CDR3 consists of 16 residues. Trimming took off 1 base at V and 3 bases at J, with 16 bases between the two ends. CDR3 amino acids: CASSLTGSLGKETQYF. CDR3 coding DNA: TGCGCCAGCAGCTTGACAGGGTCCCTTGGCAAAGAGACCCAGTACTTC.

The genes are TRBV11-2 and TRBJ1-3; 11 nucleotides agree with TRBD1. Germline V gene sequence: CDR1 SGHAT, CDR2 FQNNGV. CDR3 length: 17 amino acids. After removal of 5 bases from V and 2 bases from J, the junction contained 8 bases not matched to a gene. The DNA for the CDR3 is TGTGCCAGCAGCCTTCTAGGACAGGGGGCGACTGGAAACACCATATATTTT. This encodes CASSLLGQGATGNTIYF.

The gene calls are TRBV19 and TRBJ1-5; D may be TRBD1 (6 bases). CDR3 size: 14 residues. Germline values: CDR1 LNHDA, CDR2 SQIVND (reference sequence). The V end was cut by 7 bases, the J end by 6 bases, with 16 bases between. The CDR3 protein is CASTAGALSQPQHF. In DNA, the CDR3 is TGTGCCAGTACCGCAGGGGCACTATCTCAGCCCCAGCATTTT.

The chain links TRBV27 to TRBJ2-7; 7 nucleotides agree with TRBD1. Germline CDR1 MNHEY, CDR2 SMNVEV (reference sequence). V lost 5 bases to trimming and J lost 6 bases; unmatched junction nucleotides: 10. This CDR3 is 14 amino acids long. CDR3 in amino acids: CASSKTGLGFEQYF. CDR3 bases: TGTGCCAGCAGTAAGACAGGGTTAGGTTTCGAGCAGTACTTC.

The chain recombines TRBV6-1 with TRBJ2-2; a possible D gene is TRBD2 (6 bases). This CDR3 comprises 14 residues. Germline V lookup: CDR1 MNHNS, CDR2 SASEGT. With 8 bases removed from V and 4 bases from J, the gap between germline ends came to 14 bases. CDR3 sequence reads: CASVGGFVTGELFF. CDR3 in DNA: TGTGCCAGCGTGGGGGGTTTCGTCACCGGGGAGCTGTTTTTT.

A word on this clone: One junction end disagrees with the germline gene, perhaps due to a read error. The V gene is TRBV10-2, the J gene TRBJ1-5; 7 bases are shared with TRBD1. The germline V gene encodes CDR1 WSHSY and CDR2 SAAADI. CDR3 length equals 14 residues. The CDR3 DNA is TGCGCCAACAGTGACAGGGCTGGGAATCAGCCCCAGCATTTT. Translated: CANSDRAGNQPQHF.

The chain carries TRBV5-1 and TRBJ1-3; D is unclear. CDR3 length: 16 amino acids. Trimming removed 1 base from V and 4 bases from J, with 15 bases in between. From germline, CDR1 is SGHRS and CDR2 YFSETQ. The CDR3 region is CASSLIGRLRGNTIYF. The CDR3 DNA sequence: TGCGCCAGCAGCTTGATCGGACGCCTCAGAGGAAACACCATATATTTT.

This clone was counted a few times. CDR3 in DNA: TGCGCCAGCAGCTTGGAGGGGACAGGGGATCAGCCCCAGCATTTT. Residues: CASSLEGTGDQPQHF. This rearrangement joins TRBV5-1 to TRBJ1-5; 10 bases are a match to TRBD1. CDR1 and CDR2 from the germline V gene are SGHRS and YFSETQ. V was clipped by 0 bases and J by 5 bases; unmatched bases: 2. The CDR3 has 15 residues.

In this sample, this clone turned up once. V usage is TRBV9 and J usage is TRBJ2-3; 8 bases match TRBD2. V trimming: 5 bases; J trimming: 4 bases; junction bases outside the gene matches: 9. Germline values: CDR1 SGDLS, CDR2 YYNGEE. The CDR3 is 15 amino acids. CDR3 residues: CASSLSGSPPDTQYF. The CDR3 bases are TGTGCCAGCAGTCTGAGCGGGAGTCCTCCAGATACGCAGTATTTT.